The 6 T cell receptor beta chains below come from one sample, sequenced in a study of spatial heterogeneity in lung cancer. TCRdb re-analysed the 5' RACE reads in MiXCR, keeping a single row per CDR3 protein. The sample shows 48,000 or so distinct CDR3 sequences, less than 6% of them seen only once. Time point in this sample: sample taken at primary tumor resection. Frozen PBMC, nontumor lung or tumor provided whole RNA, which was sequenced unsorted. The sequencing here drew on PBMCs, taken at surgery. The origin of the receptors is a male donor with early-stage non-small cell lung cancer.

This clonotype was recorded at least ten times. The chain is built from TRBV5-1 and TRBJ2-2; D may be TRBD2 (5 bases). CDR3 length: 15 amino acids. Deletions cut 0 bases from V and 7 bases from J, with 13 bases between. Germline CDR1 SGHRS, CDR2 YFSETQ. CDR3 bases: TGCGCCAGCAGCTTGGCCACGGGGATCGGCGGGGAGCTGTTTTTT. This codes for CASSLATGIGGELFF. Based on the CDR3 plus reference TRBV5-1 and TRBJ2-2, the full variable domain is KAGVTQTPRYLIKTRGQQVTLSCSPISGHRSVSWYQQTPGQGLQFLFEYFSETQRNKGNFPGRFSGRQFSNSRSEMNVSTLELGDSALYLCASSLATGIGGELFFGEGSRLTVL.

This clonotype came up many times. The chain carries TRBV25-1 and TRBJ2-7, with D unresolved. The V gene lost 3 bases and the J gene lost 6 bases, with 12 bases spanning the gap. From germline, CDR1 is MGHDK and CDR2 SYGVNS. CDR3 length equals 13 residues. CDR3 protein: CASSETRKGEQYF. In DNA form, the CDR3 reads TGTGCCAGCAGTGAGACAAGGAAGGGCGAGCAGTACTTC.

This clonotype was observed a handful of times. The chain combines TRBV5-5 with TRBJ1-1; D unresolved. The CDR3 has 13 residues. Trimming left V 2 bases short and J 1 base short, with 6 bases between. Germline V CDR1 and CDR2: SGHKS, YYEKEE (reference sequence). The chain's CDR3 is CASSFGANTEAFF. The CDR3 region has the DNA TGTGCCAGCAGCTTCGGAGCGAACACTGAAGCTTTCTTT.

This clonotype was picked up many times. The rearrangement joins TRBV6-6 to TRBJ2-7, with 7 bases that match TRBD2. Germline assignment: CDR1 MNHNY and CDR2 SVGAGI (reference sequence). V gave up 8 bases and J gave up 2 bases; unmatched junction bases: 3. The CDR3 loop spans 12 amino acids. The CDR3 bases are TGTGCCAGCGGCGGGAGTACCTACGAGCAGTACTTC. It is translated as CASGGSTYEQYF.

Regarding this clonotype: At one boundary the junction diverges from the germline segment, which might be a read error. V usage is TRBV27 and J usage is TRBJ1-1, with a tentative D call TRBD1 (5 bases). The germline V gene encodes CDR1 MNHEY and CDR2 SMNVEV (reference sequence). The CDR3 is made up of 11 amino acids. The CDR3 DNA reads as TGTGCCAGCAGTTTTGGGACTGAAGTTTTCTTC. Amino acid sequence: CASSFGTEVFF.

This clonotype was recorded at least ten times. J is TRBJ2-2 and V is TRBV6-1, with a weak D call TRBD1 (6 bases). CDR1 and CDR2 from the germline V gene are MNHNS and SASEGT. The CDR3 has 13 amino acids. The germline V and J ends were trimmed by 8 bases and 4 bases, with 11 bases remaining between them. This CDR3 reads CASFRGRTGELFF. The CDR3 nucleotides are TGTGCCAGCTTCAGGGGTCGCACCGGGGAGCTGTTTTTT.